These T cell receptor beta chains were read from a single sample in a study of T cell responses to AZD1222 COVID-19 vaccine. Assay: immunoSEQ multiplex PCR; the TCRdb copy retains only in-frame clones and omits some. The sample gives over 150,000 clones, over 85% of which show up once; around 0.98% is in the top ten. The sample was peripheral blood, taken 28 days after the second dose of the MenACWY control vaccine. Receptors were obtained from an adult who received the MenACWY meningococcal vaccine as a control. CDR3s include the opening cysteine and the closing phenylalanine or tryptophan. The order of the fields is J gene, V gene, D gene, clone size, CDR3 protein, CDR3 DNA. The D gene is left open where the match is weak. Clone size appears in some rows only: once, few, many, or a class for an expanded clone.

j_gene: TRBJ1-2; v_gene: TRBV4-2; d_gene: TRBD1; abundance: -; CDR3aa: CASSRPDRDLGGYTF; CDR3nt: TGTGCCAGCAGCCGGCCGGACAGGGACCTGGGTGGCTACACCTTC
j_gene: TRBJ2-1; v_gene: TRBV27; d_gene: -; abundance: -; CDR3aa: CASWTHNEQFF; CDR3nt: TGTGCCAGCTGGACCCACAATGAGCAGTTCTTC
j_gene: TRBJ1-2; v_gene: TRBV12-3/TRBV12-4; d_gene: -; abundance: once; CDR3aa: CASSLGRAYGYTF; CDR3nt: TGTGCCAGCAGTTTGGGCAGGGCCTATGGCTACACCTTC
j_gene: TRBJ1-6; v_gene: TRBV5-1; d_gene: TRBD1; abundance: -; CDR3aa: CASSLGQGNSPLHF; CDR3nt: TGCGCCAGCAGCTTAGGACAGGGTAATTCACCCCTCCACTTT
j_gene: TRBJ1-2; v_gene: TRBV7-9; d_gene: TRBD1; abundance: -; CDR3aa: CASSRDRGTYGYTF; CDR3nt: TGTGCCAGCAGCAGGGACAGGGGTACCTATGGCTACACCTTC
j_gene: TRBJ1-2; v_gene: TRBV29-1; d_gene: -; abundance: -; CDR3aa: CSVDGGSYGYTF; CDR3nt: TGCAGCGTTGACGGGGGAAGCTACGGCTACACCTTC
j_gene: TRBJ1-2; v_gene: TRBV6-5; d_gene: TRBD1; abundance: -; CDR3aa: CASSYSRRGLNGYTF; CDR3nt: TGTGCCAGCAGTTACTCACGCAGGGGGCTGAATGGCTACACCTTC
j_gene: TRBJ2-5; v_gene: TRBV9; d_gene: TRBD2; abundance: -; CDR3aa: CASSDPSGVFVETQYF; CDR3nt: TGTGCCAGCAGCGACCCTAGCGGGGTATTCGTTGAGACCCAGTACTTC
j_gene: TRBJ2-7; v_gene: TRBV7-9; d_gene: TRBD1; abundance: -; CDR3aa: CASSWDRGPRVYEQYF; CDR3nt: TGTGCCAGCAGCTGGGACAGGGGGCCACGAGTCTACGAGCAGTACTTC
j_gene: TRBJ1-2; v_gene: TRBV6-5; d_gene: -; abundance: -; CDR3aa: CASSYSRRYGNGYTF; CDR3nt: TGTGCCAGCAGTTACTCGAGACGCTACGGGAATGGCTACACCTTC
j_gene: TRBJ1-3; v_gene: TRBV15; d_gene: -; abundance: -; CDR3aa: CATSSATRAGNTIYF; CDR3nt: TGTGCCACCAGCTCGGCCACCAGGGCTGGAAACACCATATATTTT
j_gene: TRBJ1-6; v_gene: TRBV30; d_gene: -; abundance: -; CDR3aa: CAWSAPDRRNSPLHF; CDR3nt: TGTGCCTGGAGCGCCCCGGACCGCCGGAATTCACCCCTCCACTTT
j_gene: TRBJ2-4; v_gene: TRBV5-1; d_gene: -; abundance: -; CDR3aa: CASSPGQKLAKNIQYF; CDR3nt: TGCGCCAGCAGCCCAGGACAGAAACTAGCCAAAAACATTCAGTACTTC
j_gene: TRBJ2-2; v_gene: TRBV18; d_gene: TRBD2; abundance: -; CDR3aa: CASSPYLAANTGELFF; CDR3nt: TGTGCCAGCTCACCATACCTAGCGGCCAACACCGGGGAGCTGTTTTTT
j_gene: TRBJ2-1; v_gene: TRBV7-2; d_gene: TRBD2; abundance: -; CDR3aa: CASSLVPSGEQFF; CDR3nt: TGTGCCAGCAGCTTAGTCCCTAGCGGCGAGCAGTTCTTC
j_gene: TRBJ1-1; v_gene: TRBV7-2; d_gene: TRBD1; abundance: -; CDR3aa: CASSLGQGTEAFF; CDR3nt: TGTGCCAGCAGCCTGGGACAGGGCACTGAAGCTTTCTTT
j_gene: TRBJ2-5; v_gene: TRBV6-2/TRBV6-3; d_gene: TRBD2; abundance: -; CDR3aa: CASSYSTGLAGAETQYF; CDR3nt: TGTGCCAGCAGTTACTCAACCGGACTAGCGGGGGCAGAGACCCAGTACTTC
j_gene: TRBJ1-1; v_gene: TRBV30; d_gene: -; abundance: -; CDR3aa: CAWSVRGNTEAFF; CDR3nt: TGTGCCTGGAGTGTAAGAGGGAACACTGAAGCTTTCTTT
j_gene: TRBJ1-2; v_gene: TRBV7-8; d_gene: -; abundance: -; CDR3aa: CASSLQVGINYGYTF; CDR3nt: TGTGCCAGCAGCTTACAGGTGGGGATCAACTATGGCTACACCTTC
j_gene: TRBJ1-3; v_gene: TRBV7-3; d_gene: -; abundance: -; CDR3aa: CASSPDGGNTIYF; CDR3nt: TGTGCCAGCAGTCCCGACGGTGGAAACACCATATATTTT
j_gene: TRBJ1-1; v_gene: TRBV10-3; d_gene: -; abundance: -; CDR3aa: CAISEYSMGRAGMNTEAFF; CDR3nt: TGTGCCATCAGTGAGTATTCGATGGGAAGGGCAGGAATGAACACTGAAGCTTTCTTT
j_gene: TRBJ1-2; v_gene: TRBV18; d_gene: TRBD1; abundance: -; CDR3aa: CASSEDRRTNYGYTF; CDR3nt: TGTGCCAGCTCCGAGGACAGGAGAACTAACTATGGCTACACCTTC
j_gene: TRBJ2-1; v_gene: TRBV2; d_gene: -; abundance: -; CDR3aa: CASSASDEQFF; CDR3nt: TGTGCCAGCAGTGCCTCCGATGAGCAGTTCTTC
j_gene: TRBJ2-3; v_gene: TRBV24-1; d_gene: TRBD2; abundance: -; CDR3aa: CATSDSASGGGVDTQYF; CDR3nt: TGTGCCACCAGTGATTCGGCTAGCGGGGGGGGAGTCGATACGCAGTATTTT
j_gene: TRBJ1-5; v_gene: TRBV7-2; d_gene: -; abundance: -; CDR3aa: CASSFDRRNQPQHF; CDR3nt: TGTGCCAGCAGCTTCGACAGGAGAAATCAGCCCCAGCATTTT
j_gene: TRBJ2-6; v_gene: TRBV5-1; d_gene: -; abundance: -; CDR3aa: CASSPRDTGANVLTF; CDR3nt: TGCGCCAGCAGCCCGCGGGACACTGGGGCCAACGTCCTGACTTTC
j_gene: TRBJ2-2; v_gene: TRBV21-1; d_gene: -; abundance: few; CDR3aa: CASSKFRTSGGARELFF; CDR3nt: TGTGCCAGCAGCAAATTCAGGACTAGCGGGGGGGCCCGGGAGCTGTTTTTT
j_gene: TRBJ2-1; v_gene: TRBV5-4; d_gene: -; abundance: -; CDR3aa: CASSLAGGANEQFF; CDR3nt: TGTGCCAGCAGCTTGGCCGGAGGAGCTAATGAGCAGTTCTTC
j_gene: TRBJ1-5; v_gene: TRBV9; d_gene: -; abundance: -; CDR3aa: CASSVEPGGNQPQHF; CDR3nt: TGTGCCAGCAGCGTAGAGCCTGGGGGCAATCAGCCCCAGCATTTT
j_gene: TRBJ2-5; v_gene: TRBV11-3; d_gene: -; abundance: once; CDR3aa: CASSLVGAETQYF; CDR3nt: TGTGCCAGCAGCTTAGTGGGGGCAGAGACCCAGTACTTC
j_gene: TRBJ2-7; v_gene: TRBV6-2/TRBV6-3; d_gene: -; abundance: -; CDR3aa: CASSYDSSYEQYF; CDR3nt: TGTGCCAGCAGTTACGACAGCTCCTACGAGCAGTACTTC
j_gene: TRBJ2-2; v_gene: TRBV6-4; d_gene: -; abundance: -; CDR3aa: CASSPQGGELFF; CDR3nt: TGTGCCAGCAGTCCACAGGGCGGGGAGCTGTTTTTT
j_gene: TRBJ1-2; v_gene: TRBV19; d_gene: TRBD1; abundance: -; CDR3aa: CASSRDRLNYGYTF; CDR3nt: TGTGCCAGTAGTAGGGACAGGCTTAACTATGGCTACACCTTC
j_gene: TRBJ1-3; v_gene: TRBV30; d_gene: -; abundance: -; CDR3aa: CAWVFGSSGNTIYF; CDR3nt: TGTGCCTGGGTTTTTGGAAGCTCTGGAAACACCATATATTTT
j_gene: TRBJ2-1; v_gene: TRBV4-2; d_gene: -; abundance: -; CDR3aa: CASSPRGAESSYNEQFF; CDR3nt: TGTGCCAGCAGCCCCCGTGGGGCCGAAAGCTCCTACAATGAGCAGTTCTTC
j_gene: TRBJ1-2; v_gene: TRBV6-6; d_gene: -; abundance: -; CDR3aa: CASSQQGDYGYTF; CDR3nt: TGTGCCAGCAGCCAACAGGGAGACTATGGCTACACCTTC
j_gene: TRBJ1-5; v_gene: TRBV19; d_gene: -; abundance: -; CDR3aa: CARGQTDSNQPQHF; CDR3nt: TGTGCCAGAGGACAGACAGATAGCAATCAGCCCCAGCATTTT
j_gene: TRBJ1-2; v_gene: TRBV6-5; d_gene: -; abundance: few; CDR3aa: CASRTFDTINYGYTF; CDR3nt: TGTGCCAGCAGGACTTTCGACACTATTAACTATGGCTACACCTTC
j_gene: TRBJ2-1; v_gene: TRBV4-1; d_gene: -; abundance: -; CDR3aa: CASSQDSAGWVREFF; CDR3nt: TGCGCCAGCAGCCAAGACTCCGCAGGGTGGGTAAGGGAGTTCTTC
j_gene: TRBJ1-5; v_gene: TRBV7-2; d_gene: TRBD1; abundance: -; CDR3aa: CASSLRSGQGNQPQHF; CDR3nt: TGTGCCAGCAGCTTAAGGTCGGGACAGGGAAATCAGCCCCAGCATTTT
j_gene: TRBJ1-1; v_gene: TRBV28; d_gene: -; abundance: few; CDR3aa: CASSSGTAGGTEAFF; CDR3nt: TGTGCCAGCAGTTCCGGGACCGCCGGAGGCACTGAAGCTTTCTTT
j_gene: TRBJ2-1; v_gene: TRBV24-1; d_gene: TRBD1; abundance: -; CDR3aa: CATSDRTGGENEQFF; CDR3nt: TGTGCCACCAGTGATCGGACAGGAGGTGAGAATGAGCAGTTCTTC
j_gene: TRBJ1-4; v_gene: TRBV28; d_gene: TRBD1; abundance: -; CDR3aa: CASSLLGQGSEKLFF; CDR3nt: TGTGCCAGCAGTTTATTGGGACAGGGGAGTGAAAAACTGTTTTTT
j_gene: TRBJ1-6; v_gene: TRBV7-9; d_gene: -; abundance: -; CDR3aa: CASSASGEHSPLHF; CDR3nt: TGTGCCAGCAGCGCCTCAGGGGAACATTCACCCCTCCACTTT